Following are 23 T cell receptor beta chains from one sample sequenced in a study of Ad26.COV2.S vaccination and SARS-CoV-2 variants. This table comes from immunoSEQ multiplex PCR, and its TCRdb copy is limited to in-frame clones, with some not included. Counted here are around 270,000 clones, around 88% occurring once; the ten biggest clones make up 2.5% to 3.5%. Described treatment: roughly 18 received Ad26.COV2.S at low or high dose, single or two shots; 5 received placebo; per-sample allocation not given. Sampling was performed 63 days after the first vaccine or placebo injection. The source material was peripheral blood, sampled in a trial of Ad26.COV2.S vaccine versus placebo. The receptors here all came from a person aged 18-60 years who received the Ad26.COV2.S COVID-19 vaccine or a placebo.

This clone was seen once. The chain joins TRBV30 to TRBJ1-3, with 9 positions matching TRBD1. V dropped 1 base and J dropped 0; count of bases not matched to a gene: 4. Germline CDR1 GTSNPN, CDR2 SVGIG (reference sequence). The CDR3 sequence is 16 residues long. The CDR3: CAWSGDRVSSGNTIYF. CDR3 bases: TGTGCCTGGAGTGGGGACAGGGTCAGCTCTGGAAACACCATATATTTT.

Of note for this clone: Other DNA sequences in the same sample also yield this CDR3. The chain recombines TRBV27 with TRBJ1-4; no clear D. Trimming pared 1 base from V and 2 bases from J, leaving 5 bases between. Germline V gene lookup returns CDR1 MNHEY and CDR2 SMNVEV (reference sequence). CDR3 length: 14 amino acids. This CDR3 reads CASSLLGTNEKLFF. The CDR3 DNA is TGTGCCAGCAGTTTATTAGGGACTAATGAAAAACTGTTTTTT.

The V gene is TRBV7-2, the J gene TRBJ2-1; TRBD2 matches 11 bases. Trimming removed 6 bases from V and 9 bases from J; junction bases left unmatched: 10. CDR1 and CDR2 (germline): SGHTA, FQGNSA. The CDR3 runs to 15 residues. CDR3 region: CASSGGLAEGSEQFF. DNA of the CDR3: TGTGCCAGCAGTGGGGGACTAGCGGAGGGTAGTGAGCAGTTCTTC.

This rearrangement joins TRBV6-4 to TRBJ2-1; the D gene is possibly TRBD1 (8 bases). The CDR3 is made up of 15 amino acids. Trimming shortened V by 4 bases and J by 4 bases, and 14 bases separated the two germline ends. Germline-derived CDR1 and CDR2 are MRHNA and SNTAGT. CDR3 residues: CASSADRGGYNEQFF. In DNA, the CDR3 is TGTGCCAGCAGTGCAGACAGGGGAGGGTACAATGAGCAGTTCTTC.

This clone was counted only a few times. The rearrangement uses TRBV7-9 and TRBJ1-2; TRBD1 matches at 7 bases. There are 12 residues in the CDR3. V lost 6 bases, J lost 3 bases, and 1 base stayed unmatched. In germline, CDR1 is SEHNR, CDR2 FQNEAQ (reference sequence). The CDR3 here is CASRGGDYGYTF. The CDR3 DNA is TGTGCCAGCAGAGGGGGCGACTATGGCTACACCTTC.

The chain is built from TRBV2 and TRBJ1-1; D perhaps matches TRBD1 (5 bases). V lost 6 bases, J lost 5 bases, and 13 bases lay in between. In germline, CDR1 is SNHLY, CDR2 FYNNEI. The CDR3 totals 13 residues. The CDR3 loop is CASRFGEGTEAFF. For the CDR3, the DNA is TGTGCCAGCAGATTCGGGGAGGGGACTGAAGCTTTCTTT.

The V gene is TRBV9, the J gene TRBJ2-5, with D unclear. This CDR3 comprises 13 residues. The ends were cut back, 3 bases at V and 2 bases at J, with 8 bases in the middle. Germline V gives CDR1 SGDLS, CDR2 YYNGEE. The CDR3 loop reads CASSGPIQETQYF. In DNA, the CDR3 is TGTGCCAGCAGCGGACCCATACAAGAGACCCAGTACTTC.

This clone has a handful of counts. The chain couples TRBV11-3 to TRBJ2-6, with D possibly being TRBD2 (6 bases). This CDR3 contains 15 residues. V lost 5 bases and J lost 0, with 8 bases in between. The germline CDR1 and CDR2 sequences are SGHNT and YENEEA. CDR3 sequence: CASSRGNSGANVLTF. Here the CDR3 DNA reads TGTGCCAGCAGCCGCGGGAACTCTGGGGCCAACGTCCTGACTTTC.

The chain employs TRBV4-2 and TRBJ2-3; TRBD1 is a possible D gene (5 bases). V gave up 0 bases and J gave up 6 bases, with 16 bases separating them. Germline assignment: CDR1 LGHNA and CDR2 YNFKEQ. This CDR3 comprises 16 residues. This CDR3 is CASSQDPDITTDTQYF. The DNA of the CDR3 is TGTGCCAGCAGCCAAGATCCGGACATTACAACTGATACGCAGTATTTT.

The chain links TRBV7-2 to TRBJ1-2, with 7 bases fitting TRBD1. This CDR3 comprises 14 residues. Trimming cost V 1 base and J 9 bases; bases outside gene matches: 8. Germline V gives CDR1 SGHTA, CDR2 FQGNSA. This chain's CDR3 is CASSLVVRGLSYTF. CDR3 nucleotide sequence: TGTGCCAGCAGCTTAGTCGTCAGGGGGTTGAGCTACACCTTC.

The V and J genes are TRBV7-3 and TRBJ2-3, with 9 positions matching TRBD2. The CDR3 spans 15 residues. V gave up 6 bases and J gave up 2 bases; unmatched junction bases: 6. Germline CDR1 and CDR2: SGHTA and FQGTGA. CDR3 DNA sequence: TGTGCCAGCAGTCTGACTAGCGGCATCACAGATACGCAGTATTTT. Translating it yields CASSLTSGITDTQYF.

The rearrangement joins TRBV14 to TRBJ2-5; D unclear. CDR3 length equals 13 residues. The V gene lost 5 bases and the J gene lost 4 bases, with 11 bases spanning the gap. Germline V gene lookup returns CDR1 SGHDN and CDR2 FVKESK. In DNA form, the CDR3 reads TGTGCCAGCAGCTGGGGTTTCAGAGAGACCCAGTACTTC. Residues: CASSWGFRETQYF.

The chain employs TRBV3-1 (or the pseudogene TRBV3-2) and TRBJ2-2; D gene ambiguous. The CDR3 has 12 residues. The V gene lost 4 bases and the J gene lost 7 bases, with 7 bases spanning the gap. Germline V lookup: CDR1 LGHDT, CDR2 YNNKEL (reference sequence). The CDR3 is CASSPASGELFF. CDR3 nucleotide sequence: TGTGCCAGCAGCCCTGCCAGCGGGGAGCTGTTTTTT.

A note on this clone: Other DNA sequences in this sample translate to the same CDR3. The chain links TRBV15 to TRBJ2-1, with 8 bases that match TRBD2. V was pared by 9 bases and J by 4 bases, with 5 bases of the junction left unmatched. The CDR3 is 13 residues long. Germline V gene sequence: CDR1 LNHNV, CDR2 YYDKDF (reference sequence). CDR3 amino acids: CATGVAGYNEQFF. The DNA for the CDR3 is TGTGCCACGGGTGTAGCGGGGTACAATGAGCAGTTCTTC.

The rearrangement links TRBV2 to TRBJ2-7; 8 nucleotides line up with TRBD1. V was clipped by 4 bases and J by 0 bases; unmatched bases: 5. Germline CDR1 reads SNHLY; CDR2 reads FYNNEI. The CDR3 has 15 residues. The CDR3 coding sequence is TGTGCCAGCAGTGCCGGGACAGGCATCTCCTACGAGCAGTACTTC. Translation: CASSAGTGISYEQYF. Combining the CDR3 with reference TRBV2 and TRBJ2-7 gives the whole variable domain EPEVTQTPSHQVTQMGQEVILRCVPISNHLYFYWYRQILGQKVEFLVSFYNNEISEKSEIFDDQFSVERPDGSNFTLKIRSTKLEDSAMYFCASSAGTGISYEQYFGPGTRLTVT.

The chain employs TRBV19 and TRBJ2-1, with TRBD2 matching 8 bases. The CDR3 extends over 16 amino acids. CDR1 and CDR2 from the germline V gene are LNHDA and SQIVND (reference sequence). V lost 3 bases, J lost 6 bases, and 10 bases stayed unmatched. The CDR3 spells CASSIWGLGAGNEQFF. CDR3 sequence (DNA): TGTGCCAGTAGTATTTGGGGACTAGGGGCGGGCAATGAGCAGTTCTTC.

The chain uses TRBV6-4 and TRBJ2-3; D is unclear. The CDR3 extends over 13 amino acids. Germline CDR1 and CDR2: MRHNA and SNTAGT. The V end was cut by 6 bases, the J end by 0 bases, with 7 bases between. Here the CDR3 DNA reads TGTGCCAGCAGACCGACTAGCACAGATACGCAGTATTTT. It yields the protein CASRPTSTDTQYF.

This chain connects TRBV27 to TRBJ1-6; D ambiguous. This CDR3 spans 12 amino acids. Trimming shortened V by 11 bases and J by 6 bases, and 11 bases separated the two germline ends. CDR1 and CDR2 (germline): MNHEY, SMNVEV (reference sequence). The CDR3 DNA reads TGTGCCTCCTCAAGGGCTAATTCACCCCTCCACTTT. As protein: CASSRANSPLHF.

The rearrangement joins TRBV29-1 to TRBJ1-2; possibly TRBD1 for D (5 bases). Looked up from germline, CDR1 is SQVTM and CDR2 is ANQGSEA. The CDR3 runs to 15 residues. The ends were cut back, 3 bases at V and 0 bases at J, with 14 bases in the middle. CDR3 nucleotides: TGCAGCGTTGAGAGCCGGGACGGGTCTAACTATGGCTACACCTTC. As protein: CSVESRDGSNYGYTF. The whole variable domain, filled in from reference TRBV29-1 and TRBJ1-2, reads SAVISQKPSRDICQRGTSLTIQCQVDSQVTMMFWYRQQPGQSLTLIATANQGSEATYESGFVIDKFPISRPNLTFSTLTVSNMSPEDSSIYLCSVESRDGSNYGYTFGSGTRLTVV.

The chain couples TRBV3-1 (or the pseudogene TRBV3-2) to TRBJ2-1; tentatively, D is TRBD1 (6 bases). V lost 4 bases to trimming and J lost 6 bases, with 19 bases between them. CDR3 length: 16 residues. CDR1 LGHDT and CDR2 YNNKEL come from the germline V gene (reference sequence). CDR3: CASSLLLGASGNEQFF. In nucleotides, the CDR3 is TGTGCCAGCAGCCTTCTGTTGGGGGCCTCGGGCAATGAGCAGTTCTTC.

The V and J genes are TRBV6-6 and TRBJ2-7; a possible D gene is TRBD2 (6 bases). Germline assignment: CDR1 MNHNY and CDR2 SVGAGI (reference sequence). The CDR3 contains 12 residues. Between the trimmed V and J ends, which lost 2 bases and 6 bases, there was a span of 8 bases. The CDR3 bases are TGTGCCAGCAGTTACGCCGGGGGCGAGCAGTACGTC. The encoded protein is CASSYAGGEQYV.

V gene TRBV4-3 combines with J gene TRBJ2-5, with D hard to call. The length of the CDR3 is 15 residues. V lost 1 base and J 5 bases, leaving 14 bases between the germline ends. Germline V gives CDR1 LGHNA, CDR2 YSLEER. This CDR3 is CASSQVLIDGETQYF. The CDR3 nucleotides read TGCGCCAGCAGCCAAGTACTGATCGATGGGGAGACCCAGTACTTC.

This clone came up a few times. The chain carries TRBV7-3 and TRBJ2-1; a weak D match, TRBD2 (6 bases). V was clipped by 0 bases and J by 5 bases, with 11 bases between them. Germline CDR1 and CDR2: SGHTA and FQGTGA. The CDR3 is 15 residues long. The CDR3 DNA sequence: TGTGCCAGCAGCTTAACACTAGCTCTCCACAATGAGCAGTTCTTC. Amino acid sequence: CASSLTLALHNEQFF. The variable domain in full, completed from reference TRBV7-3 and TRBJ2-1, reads GAGVSQTPSNKVTEKGKYVELRCDPISGHTALYWYRQSLGQGPEFLIYFQGTGAADDSGLPNDRFFAVRPEGSVSTLKIQRTERGDSAVYLCASSLTLALHNEQFFGPGTRLTVL.